Below are 9 T cell receptor beta chains sequenced from a single sample in a study of T cell responses to AZD1222 COVID-19 vaccine. Method: immunoSEQ multiplex PCR; TCRdb's copy keeps in-frame clones and lacks some. The table lists 150,000 or so clones, around 94% of them singletons. The sample consisted of peripheral blood, taken on day 0 of AZD1222 vaccination. Every receptor here comes from an adult in good health.

The V gene is TRBV29-1, the J gene TRBJ1-2; D ambiguous. Germline V gene sequence: CDR1 SQVTM, CDR2 ANQGSEA. The CDR3 has 13 amino acids. Deletions cut 7 bases from V and 8 bases from J, with 20 bases between. The CDR3 DNA follows: TGCAGCGCAAAAAGACTGGGCCAGGAGGGCTACACCTTC. Translating gives CSAKRLGQEGYTF.

The V call is TRBV11-2, the J call TRBJ2-3; TRBD2 matches 7 bases. The CDR3 loop spans 13 amino acids. Germline values: CDR1 SGHAT, CDR2 FQNNGV. After removal of 5 bases from V and 4 bases from J, the junction contained 3 bases not matched to a gene. Here the CDR3 reads CASSRGGPDTQYF. In DNA form, the CDR3 reads TGTGCCAGCAGCAGGGGAGGGCCAGATACGCAGTATTTT.

This clone was observed a single time. The rearrangement links TRBV27 to TRBJ1-6; D gene ambiguous. V lost 2 bases and J lost 9, with 11 bases in between. CDR1 MNHEY and CDR2 SMNVEV come from the germline V gene (reference sequence). This CDR3 has 14 residues. The CDR3 DNA follows: TGTGCCAGCAGTTTAAGTCGGTCTTCTTCACCCCTCCACTTT. Translation: CASSLSRSSSPLHF.

This clone came up once. This chain connects TRBV6-2 or TRBV6-3 to TRBJ2-7; 11 nucleotides match TRBD2. The J segment lost 7 bases and the V segment lost 1 base, leaving 3 bases of the junction unmatched. Per the germline V gene, CDR1 is MNHEY and CDR2 is SVGEGT. The CDR3 has 14 residues. CDR3 DNA: TGTGCCAGCAGTTACTTCGGGACTAGCGGTGAGCAGTACTTC. This encodes CASSYFGTSGEQYF.

The V gene is TRBV29-1, the J gene TRBJ1-1, with D hard to call. The V gene lost 7 bases and the J gene lost 1 base, with 7 bases spanning the gap. Looked up from germline, CDR1 is SQVTM and CDR2 is ANQGSEA. The CDR3 is made up of 11 amino acids. In DNA form, the CDR3 reads TGCAGCGGGGGTACGAACACTGAAGCTTTCTTT. Translated: CSGGTNTEAFF.

CDR3 loop: CASSPEVGNQPQHF. For the CDR3, the DNA is TGTGCCAGCAGCCCCGAAGTGGGGAATCAGCCCCAGCATTTT. The V and J genes are TRBV28 and TRBJ1-5, with D hard to call. Germline V gives CDR1 MDHEN, CDR2 SYDVKM. Trimming took 6 bases from V and 4 from J, leaving 13 bases between them. This CDR3 spans 14 amino acids.

The V and J genes are TRBV28 and TRBJ1-2; no clear D. This CDR3 comprises 12 residues. Trimming removed 1 base at V and 4 bases at J, with 4 bases between. Germline V gene sequence: CDR1 MDHEN, CDR2 SYDVKM. The DNA for the CDR3 is TGTGCCAGCAGTTTATCCGGCTATGGCTACACCTTC. It yields the protein CASSLSGYGYTF.

This clone was seen just once. The V call is TRBV12-3 or TRBV12-4, the J call TRBJ1-1, with D unresolved. The CDR3 has 13 residues. Trimming left V 3 bases short and J 2 bases short, with 7 bases between. DNA of the CDR3: TGTGCCAGCAGTTTGTCGGTAAACACTGAAGCTTTCTTT. Amino acid sequence: CASSLSVNTEAFF.

The chain joins TRBV10-2 to TRBJ1-4; no reliable D call. Per the germline V gene, CDR1 is WSHSY and CDR2 is SAAADI. V lost 3 bases and J 4 bases, leaving 9 bases between the germline ends. The CDR3 has 14 residues. CDR3: CASSDVGHNEKLFF. As DNA, the CDR3 is TGCGCCAGCAGTGATGTCGGTCATAATGAAAAACTGTTTTTT.